These T cell receptor beta chains were read from a single sample in a study of molecular identifiers for immune sequencing clone quantification. TCRdb re-analysed the PCR reads in MiXCR, keeping a single row per CDR3 protein. The sample records over 550,000 distinct CDR3 sequences, approximately 24% being singletons. Input material: naive CD8+ T cells from blood, with Jurkat cell RNA spiked in. The source of these receptors is a human donor in good health. Some libraries in this study had Jurkat cell RNA spiked in. The CDR3 runs from the conserved cysteine through the conserved F or W. The D gene is left open where the match is weak. Only some rows state a clone size, as once, few, many or a class for expanded clones.

NA,TRBV20-1,NA,CSAREDRTGELFF
few,TRBV6-2/TRBV6-3,NA,CASSYPFPGGTNTEAFF
few,TRBV4-1,TRBD1,CASSRTGESEAFF
few,TRBV6-5,NA,CASSYSVVTNTGELFF
NA,TRBV4-2,NA,CASSQEPSGVAGANVLTF
NA,TRBV28,NA,CASRGLQSYEQYF
NA,TRBV6-1,TRBD2,CASSDRSSGGVIREQFF
NA,TRBV20-1,NA,CSARDRPDPREQYF
NA,TRBV4-1,TRBD1,CASSRAPTGGNTEAFF
NA,TRBV19,NA,CASSIGGLGQPQHF
NA,TRBV3-1,TRBD1,CASSQDWDSNYGYTF
few,TRBV25-1,TRBD2,CASSGKRGDNQETQYF
few,TRBV7-9,NA,CASTPSSGANVPTF
few,TRBV21-1,NA,CASSKDRLYFSYEQYF
NA,TRBV30,TRBD2,CAWSAGQVDSSGGSSTDTQYF
many,TRBV7-9,NA,CASSLDLVGNSNQPQHF
few,TRBV4-3,NA,CASSLFPPPNGVRTQYF
many,TRBV6-2/TRBV6-3,NA,CASSYHPTGSTEAFF
many,TRBV5-1,NA,CASSLEAGPQETQYF
NA,TRBV19,NA,CASTSLTGYQPQHF
many,TRBV11-2,NA,CASSLSGDQETQYF
NA,TRBV3-1,TRBD2,CASSQDLGGSGDEQYF
many,TRBV3-1,TRBD2,CASSQEGLVAGTNTGELFF
many,TRBV12-3/TRBV12-4,TRBD1,CASSTRTGQETQYF